This TCR beta chain originates from a study of a mutant IDH1 vaccine in newly diagnosed glioma. The CDR3 loop spans 13 amino acids. Profiling relied on immunoSEQ multiplex PCR, and the TCRdb table lists in-frame clones only, not all of them. The sample has roughly 45,000 clones, around 85% seen once. Time point in this sample: week 23, last vaccination. Topical imiquimod accompanied each vaccine dose, which consisted of 300 ug of mutant IDH1 20-mer peptide. Regarding this clone: Its antigen remains unknown.

The receptor was isolated from a woman between 18 and 29 years old with glioma. Some clones in this sample may be carry-over from other donors' samples. The sample was PBMCs, taken from a glioma patient whose treatment included an IDH1 peptide vaccine. The chain joins TRBV21-1 to TRBJ1-1. TRBV21-1 is noted as a pseudogene. The CDR3 loop reads CASSKTCGEAAFF. CDR3 DNA: TGTGCCAGCAGCAAAACTTGCGGTGAAGCAGCTTTCTTT.